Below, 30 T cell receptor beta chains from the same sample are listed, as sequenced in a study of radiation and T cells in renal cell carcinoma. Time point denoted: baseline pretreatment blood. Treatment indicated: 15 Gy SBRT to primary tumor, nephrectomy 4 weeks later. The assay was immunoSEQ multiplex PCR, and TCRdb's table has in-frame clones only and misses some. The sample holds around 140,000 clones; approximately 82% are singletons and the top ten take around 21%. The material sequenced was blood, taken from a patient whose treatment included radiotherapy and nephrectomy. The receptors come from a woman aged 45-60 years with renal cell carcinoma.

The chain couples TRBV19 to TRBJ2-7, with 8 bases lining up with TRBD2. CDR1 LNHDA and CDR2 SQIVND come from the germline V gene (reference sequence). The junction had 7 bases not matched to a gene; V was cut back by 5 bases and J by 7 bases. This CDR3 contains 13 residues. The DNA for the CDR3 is TGTGCCAGTAGTCCGCCGGGAGGGTTAGAGCAGTACTTC. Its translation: CASSPPGGLEQYF.

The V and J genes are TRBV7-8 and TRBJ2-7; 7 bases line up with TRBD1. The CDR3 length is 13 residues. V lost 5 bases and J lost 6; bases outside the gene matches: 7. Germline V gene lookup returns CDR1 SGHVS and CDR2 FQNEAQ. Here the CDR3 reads CASSPRQGGEQYF. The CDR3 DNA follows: TGTGCCAGCAGCCCGCGACAGGGTGGCGAGCAGTACTTC. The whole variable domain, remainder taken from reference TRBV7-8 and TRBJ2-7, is GAGVSQSPRYKVAKRGQDVALRCDPISGHVSLFWYQQALGQGPEFLTYFQNEAQLDKSGLPSDRFFAERPEGSVSTLKIQRTQQEDSAVYLCASSPRQGGEQYFGPGTRLTVT.

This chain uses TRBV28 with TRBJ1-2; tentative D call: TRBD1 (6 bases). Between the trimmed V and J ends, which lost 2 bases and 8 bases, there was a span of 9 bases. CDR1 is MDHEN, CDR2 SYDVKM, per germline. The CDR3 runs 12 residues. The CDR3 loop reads CASSLGGQGYTF. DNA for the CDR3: TGTGCCAGCAGTTTAGGGGGGCAAGGCTACACCTTC.

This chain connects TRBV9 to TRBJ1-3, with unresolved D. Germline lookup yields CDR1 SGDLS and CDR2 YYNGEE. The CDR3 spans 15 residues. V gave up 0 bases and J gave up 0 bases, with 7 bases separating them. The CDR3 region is CASSVGIDSGNTIYF. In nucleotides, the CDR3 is TGTGCCAGCAGCGTAGGGATCGACTCTGGAAACACCATATATTTT. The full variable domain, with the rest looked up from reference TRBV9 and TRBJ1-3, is DSGVTQTPKHLITATGQRVTLRCSPRSGDLSVYWYQQSLDQGLQFLIQYYNGEERAKGNILERFSAQQFPDLHSELNLSSLELGDSALYFCASSVGIDSGNTIYFGEGSWLTVV.

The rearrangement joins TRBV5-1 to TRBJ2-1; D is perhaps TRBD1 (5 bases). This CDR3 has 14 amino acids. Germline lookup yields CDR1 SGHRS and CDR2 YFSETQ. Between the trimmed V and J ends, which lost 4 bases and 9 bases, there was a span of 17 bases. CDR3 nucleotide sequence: TGCGCCAGCAGCCCGGTACTGGGGCCCGGTGAGCAGTTCTTC. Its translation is CASSPVLGPGEQFF.

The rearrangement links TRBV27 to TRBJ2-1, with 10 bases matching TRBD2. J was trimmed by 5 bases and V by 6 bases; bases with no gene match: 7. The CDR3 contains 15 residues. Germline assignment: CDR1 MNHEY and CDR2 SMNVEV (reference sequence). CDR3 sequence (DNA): TGTGCCAGCAGCAGCCAGCGGGGGGGTGACAATGAGCAGTTCTTC. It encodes CASSSQRGGDNEQFF.

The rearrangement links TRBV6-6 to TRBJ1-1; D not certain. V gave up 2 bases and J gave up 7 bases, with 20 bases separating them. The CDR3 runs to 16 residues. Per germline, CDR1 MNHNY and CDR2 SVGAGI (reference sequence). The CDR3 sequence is CASSYKPYQRHSEAFF. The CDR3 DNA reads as TGTGCCAGCAGTTACAAGCCTTATCAACGGCACAGTGAAGCTTTCTTT.

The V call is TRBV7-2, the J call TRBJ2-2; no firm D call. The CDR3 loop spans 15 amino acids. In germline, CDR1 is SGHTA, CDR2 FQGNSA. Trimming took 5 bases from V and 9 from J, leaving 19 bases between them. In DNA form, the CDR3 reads TGTGCCAGCAGCCCCGGACCCTACGTGTCGAGGGAGCTGTTTTTT. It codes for CASSPGPYVSRELFF.

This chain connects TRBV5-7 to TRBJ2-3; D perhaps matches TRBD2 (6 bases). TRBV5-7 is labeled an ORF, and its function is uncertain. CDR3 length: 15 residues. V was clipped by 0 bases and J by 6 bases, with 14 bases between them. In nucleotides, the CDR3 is TGTGCCAGCAGCTTGGCCCCCCCTAGCGCCGATACGCAGTATTTT. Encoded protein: CASSLAPPSADTQYF.

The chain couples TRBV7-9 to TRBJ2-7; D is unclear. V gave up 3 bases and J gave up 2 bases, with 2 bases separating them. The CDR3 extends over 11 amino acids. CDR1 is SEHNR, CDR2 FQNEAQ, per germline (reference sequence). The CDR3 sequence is CASSFTYEQYF. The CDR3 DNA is TGTGCCAGCAGCTTTACCTACGAGCAGTACTTC.

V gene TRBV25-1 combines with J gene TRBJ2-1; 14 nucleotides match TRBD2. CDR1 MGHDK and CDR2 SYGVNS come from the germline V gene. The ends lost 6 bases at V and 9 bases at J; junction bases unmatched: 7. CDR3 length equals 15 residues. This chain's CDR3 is CASSPGLAGGGEQFF. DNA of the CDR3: TGTGCCAGCAGCCCCGGACTAGCGGGGGGCGGTGAGCAGTTCTTC.

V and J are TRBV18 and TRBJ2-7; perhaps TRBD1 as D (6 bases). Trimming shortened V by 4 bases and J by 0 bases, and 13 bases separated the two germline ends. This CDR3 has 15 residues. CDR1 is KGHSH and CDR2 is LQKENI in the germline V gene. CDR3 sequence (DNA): TGTGCCAGCTCACACCGACAGGAGGCCTCCTACGAGCAGTACTTC. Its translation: CASSHRQEASYEQYF.

CDR3 residues: CASSRQRAAGELFF. In nucleotides, the CDR3 is TGCGCCAGCAGCCGTCAGAGGGCCGCCGGGGAGCTGTTTTTT. This chain links TRBV5-1 with TRBJ2-2; perhaps TRBD2 as D (5 bases). The CDR3 contains 14 residues. Trimming left V 4 bases short and J 6 bases short, with 13 bases between. CDR1 and CDR2 (germline): SGHRS, YFSETQ.

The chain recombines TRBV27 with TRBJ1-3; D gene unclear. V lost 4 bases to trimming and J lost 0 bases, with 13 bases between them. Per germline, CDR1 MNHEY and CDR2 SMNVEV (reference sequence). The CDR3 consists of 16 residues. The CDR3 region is CASSSRPPYSGNTIYF. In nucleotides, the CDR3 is TGTGCCAGCAGTTCCCGACCCCCTTACTCTGGAAACACCATATATTTT.

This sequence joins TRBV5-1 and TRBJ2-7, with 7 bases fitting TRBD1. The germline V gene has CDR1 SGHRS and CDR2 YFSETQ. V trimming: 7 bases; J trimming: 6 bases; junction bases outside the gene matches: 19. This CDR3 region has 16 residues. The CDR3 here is CASAAGDRASWGEQYF. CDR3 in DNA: TGCGCCAGCGCGGCGGGCGACAGGGCTTCCTGGGGCGAGCAGTACTTC.

This CDR3 is CASSRTGQNTEAFF. The CDR3 DNA is TGTGCCAGCAGCCGGACAGGACAGAACACTGAAGCTTTCTTT. J is TRBJ1-1 and V is TRBV6-1; TRBD1 agrees at 7 bases. CDR3 size: 14 residues. CDR1 is MNHNS, CDR2 SASEGT, per germline. V was pared by 6 bases and J by 1 base, with 5 bases of the junction left unmatched.

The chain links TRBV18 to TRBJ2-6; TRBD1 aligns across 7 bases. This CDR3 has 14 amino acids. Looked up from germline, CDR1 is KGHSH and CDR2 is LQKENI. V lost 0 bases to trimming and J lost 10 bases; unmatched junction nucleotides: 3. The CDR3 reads CASSPPLTGNVLTF. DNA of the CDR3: TGTGCCAGCTCACCACCCTTGACAGGGAACGTCCTGACTTTC.

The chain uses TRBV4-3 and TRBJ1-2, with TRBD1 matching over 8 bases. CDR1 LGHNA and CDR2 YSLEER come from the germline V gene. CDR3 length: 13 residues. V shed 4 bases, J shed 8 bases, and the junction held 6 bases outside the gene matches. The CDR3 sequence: CASSPRDRPGYTF. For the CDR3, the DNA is TGCGCCAGCAGCCCACGGGACAGGCCAGGCTACACCTTC.

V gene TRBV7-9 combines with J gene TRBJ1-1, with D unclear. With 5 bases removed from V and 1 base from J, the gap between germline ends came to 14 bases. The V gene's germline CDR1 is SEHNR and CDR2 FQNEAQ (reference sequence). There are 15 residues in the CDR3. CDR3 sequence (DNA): TGTGCCAGCAGCCTCGAGGGAGTGAAGAACACTGAAGCTTTCTTT. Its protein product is CASSLEGVKNTEAFF.

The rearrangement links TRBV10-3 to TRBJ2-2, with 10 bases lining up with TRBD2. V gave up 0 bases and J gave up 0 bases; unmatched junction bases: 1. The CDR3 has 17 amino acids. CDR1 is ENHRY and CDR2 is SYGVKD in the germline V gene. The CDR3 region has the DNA TGTGCCATCAGTGAGTCCCTAGCGGGGGCGAACACCGGGGAGCTGTTTTTT. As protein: CAISESLAGANTGELFF.

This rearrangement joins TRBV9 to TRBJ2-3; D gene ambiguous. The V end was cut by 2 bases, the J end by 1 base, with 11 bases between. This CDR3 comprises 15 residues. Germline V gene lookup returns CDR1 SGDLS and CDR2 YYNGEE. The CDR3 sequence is CASSVFELGTDTQYF. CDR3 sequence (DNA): TGTGCCAGCAGCGTTTTCGAGTTGGGCACAGATACGCAGTATTTT.

The CDR3 DNA reads TGTGCCAGCAGTCCCGGGCCCAATTACGAGCAGTACTTC. Protein sequence: CASSPGPNYEQYF. The chain combines TRBV27 with TRBJ2-7; D ambiguous. This CDR3 contains 13 residues. V lost 5 bases and J lost 4, with 12 bases in between. The germline V gene encodes CDR1 MNHEY and CDR2 SMNVEV (reference sequence).

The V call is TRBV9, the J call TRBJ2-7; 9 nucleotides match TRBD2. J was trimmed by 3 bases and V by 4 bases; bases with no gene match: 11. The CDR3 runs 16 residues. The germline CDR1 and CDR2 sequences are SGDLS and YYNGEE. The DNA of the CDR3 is TGTGCCAGCAGCCTGGCGGGTAGCGGGAGTCTCTACGAGCAGTACTTC. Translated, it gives CASSLAGSGSLYEQYF.

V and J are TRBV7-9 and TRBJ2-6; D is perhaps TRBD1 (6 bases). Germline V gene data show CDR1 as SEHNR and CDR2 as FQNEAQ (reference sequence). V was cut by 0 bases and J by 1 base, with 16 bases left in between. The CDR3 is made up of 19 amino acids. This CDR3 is CASSLASDRLDSGANVLTF. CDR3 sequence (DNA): TGTGCCAGCAGCTTAGCTTCCGACAGGTTGGATTCTGGGGCCAACGTCCTGACTTTC.

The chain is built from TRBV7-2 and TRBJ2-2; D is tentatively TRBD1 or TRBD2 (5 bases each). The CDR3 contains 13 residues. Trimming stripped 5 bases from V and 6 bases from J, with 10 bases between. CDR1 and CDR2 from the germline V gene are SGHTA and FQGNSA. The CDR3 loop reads CASSAQGPGELFF. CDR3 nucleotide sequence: TGTGCCAGCAGCGCCCAGGGACCCGGGGAGCTGTTTTTT.

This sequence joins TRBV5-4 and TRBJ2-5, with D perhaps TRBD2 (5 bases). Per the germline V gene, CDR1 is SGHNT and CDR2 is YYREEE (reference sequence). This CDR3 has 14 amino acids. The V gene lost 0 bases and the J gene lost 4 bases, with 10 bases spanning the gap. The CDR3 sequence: CASSLEGRGETQYF. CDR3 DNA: TGTGCCAGCAGCTTGGAAGGCCGGGGAGAGACCCAGTACTTC.

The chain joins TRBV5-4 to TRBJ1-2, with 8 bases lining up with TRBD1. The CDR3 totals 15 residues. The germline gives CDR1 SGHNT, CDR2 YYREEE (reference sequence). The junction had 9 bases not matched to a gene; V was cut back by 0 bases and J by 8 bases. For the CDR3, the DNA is TGTGCCAGCAGCTTGGGGGCAGGGGGCTCGGGCGGCTACACCTTC. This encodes CASSLGAGGSGGYTF.

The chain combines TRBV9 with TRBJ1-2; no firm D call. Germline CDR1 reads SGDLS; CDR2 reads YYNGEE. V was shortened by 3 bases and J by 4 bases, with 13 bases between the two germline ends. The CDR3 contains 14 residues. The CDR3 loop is CASSGVGRSYGYTF. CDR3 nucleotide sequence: TGTGCCAGCAGCGGGGTGGGGAGGAGCTATGGCTACACCTTC.

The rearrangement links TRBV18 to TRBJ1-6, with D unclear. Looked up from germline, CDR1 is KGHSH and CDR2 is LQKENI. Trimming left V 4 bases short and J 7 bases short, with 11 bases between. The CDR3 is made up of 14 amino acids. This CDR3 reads CASSQDRPNSPLHF. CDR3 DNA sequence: TGTGCCAGCTCACAGGACCGCCCCAATTCACCCCTCCACTTT.

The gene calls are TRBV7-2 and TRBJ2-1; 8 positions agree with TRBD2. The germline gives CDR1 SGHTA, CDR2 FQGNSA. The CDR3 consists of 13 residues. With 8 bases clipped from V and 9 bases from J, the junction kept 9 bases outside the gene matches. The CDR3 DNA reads TGTGCCAGCGCGGGACTAGGTTCGGGTGAGCAGTTCTTC. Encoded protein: CASAGLGSGEQFF.